Below are 31 T cell receptor beta chains sequenced from a single sample in a study of vaccination effects on CD4 cells after COVID-19. Assay: immunoSEQ multiplex PCR; the TCRdb copy retains only in-frame clones and omits some. This table has 20,000 to 30,000 clones, about 75% appearing once. No antigens are known for them. Sequencing was preceded by expansion of antigen-specific CD4+ T cells with viral peptide pools in the ViraFEST assay. After around ten days in culture, the CD4+ T cells were isolated. This individual contracted SARS-CoV-2 between March and December 2020, as verified by PCR. The sequencing used CD4+ T cells from PBMCs cultured with SARS-CoV-2 spike peptides, collected before COVID-19 vaccination. These receptors came from a human donor who had a prior SARS-CoV-2 infection.

The chain joins TRBV18 to TRBJ1-5, with 10 nucleotides matching TRBD1. V was pared by 5 bases and J by 6 bases, with 4 bases of the junction left unmatched. The germline V gene has CDR1 KGHSH and CDR2 LQKENI. This CDR3 contains 14 residues. The CDR3 is CASSETGGGQPQHF. The CDR3 DNA reads TGTGCCAGCTCAGAGACAGGGGGCGGTCAGCCCCAGCATTTT.

This clone has more than one count but fewer than ten. The CDR3 here is CASSYSGGRGNEKLFF. The CDR3 coding sequence is TGTGCCAGCAGTTACTCGGGGGGCCGGGGAAATGAAAAACTGTTTTTT. V is TRBV6-5 and J is TRBJ1-4, with D possibly matching TRBD1 (6 bases). This CDR3 comprises 16 residues. Trimming stripped 0 bases from V and 5 bases from J, with 13 bases between. The germline gives CDR1 MNHEY, CDR2 SVGAGI.

The chain uses TRBV3-1 (or the pseudogene TRBV3-2) and TRBJ1-2; 10 bases match TRBD1. The trim removed 5 bases at V and 3 bases at J, leaving 6 bases unmatched. CDR1 and CDR2 from the germline V gene are LGHDT and YNNKEL (reference sequence). This CDR3 spans 15 amino acids. Here the CDR3 DNA reads TGTGCCAGCAGCTCTAGACAGGGGGCGGACTATGGCTACACCTTC. Its protein product is CASSSRQGADYGYTF.

The chain recombines TRBV7-2 with TRBJ2-7; D tentatively fits TRBD1 or TRBD2 (5 bases each). Germline CDR1 reads SGHTA; CDR2 reads FQGNSA. The V end lost 3 bases, the J end lost 1 base, and 7 bases lay between the germline ends. CDR3 size: 13 residues. The CDR3 bases are TGTGCCAGCAGCTTGGGACGGTCCTACGAGCAGTACTTC. Residues: CASSLGRSYEQYF.

The chain combines TRBV28 with TRBJ1-5; 8 bases match TRBD1. The trim removed 6 bases at V and 2 bases at J, leaving 3 bases unmatched. CDR1 MDHEN and CDR2 SYDVKM come from the germline V gene. This CDR3 spans 14 amino acids. In nucleotides, the CDR3 is TGTGCCAGCAGCCGGGGACAGGGCAATCAGCCCCAGCATTTT. Residues: CASSRGQGNQPQHF.

This clone appeared a few times. The chain joins TRBV2 to TRBJ1-5; D gene ambiguous. Looked up from germline, CDR1 is SNHLY and CDR2 is FYNNEI. This CDR3 spans 12 amino acids. V was clipped by 4 bases and J by 11 bases, with 12 bases between them. DNA for the CDR3: TGTGCCAGCAGTGGTATCTCCCAGGCCCAGCATTTT. It translates to CASSGISQAQHF.

The chain couples TRBV4-3 to TRBJ1-2; 10 nucleotides match TRBD1. CDR3 length: 17 amino acids. The V gene end was trimmed by 4 bases and the J gene end by 3 bases; junction bases not matched to a gene: 11. From germline, CDR1 is LGHNA and CDR2 YSLEER. The chain's CDR3 is CASSRDRGYPTHYGYTF. The CDR3 nucleotides are TGCGCCAGCAGCCGGGACAGGGGATATCCCACTCACTATGGCTACACCTTC.

The chain joins TRBV6-5 to TRBJ2-5; D possibly corresponds to TRBD2 (5 bases). V lost 4 bases and J lost 5, with 17 bases in between. This CDR3 region has 15 residues. Germline lookup yields CDR1 MNHEY and CDR2 SVGAGI. The CDR3 spells CASSWRQASLETQYF. The CDR3 DNA reads TGTGCCAGCAGTTGGAGGCAGGCCTCCCTGGAGACCCAGTACTTC.

This clone came up a few times. This chain joins TRBV5-1 and TRBJ1-2, with D hard to call. Trimming took 0 bases from V and 7 from J, leaving 10 bases between them. The CDR3 covers 13 residues. Germline values: CDR1 SGHRS, CDR2 YFSETQ. CDR3 amino acids: CASSLDAVSGYTF. The CDR3 nucleotides read TGCGCCAGCAGCTTGGACGCGGTGAGTGGCTACACCTTC.

Worth noting for this clone: The sample holds other DNA sequences that translate to the same CDR3. The V call is TRBV27, the J call TRBJ1-2; 7 bases are shared with TRBD1. Germline V gene data show CDR1 as MNHEY and CDR2 as SMNVEV (reference sequence). The CDR3 consists of 14 residues. J gave up 4 bases and V 3 bases, and 5 bases lay outside the gene matches. The CDR3 DNA reads as TGTGCCAGCAGTTTGGGGGGACAGCCCTATGGCTACACCTTC. Encoded protein: CASSLGGQPYGYTF.

V and J are TRBV9 and TRBJ1-2, with a weak D call TRBD1 (6 bases). V shed 4 bases and J shed 2 bases, with 18 bases lying between them. The CDR3 consists of 16 residues. Germline V lookup: CDR1 SGDLS, CDR2 YYNGEE. CDR3 sequence: CASSSQGHGANYGYTF. CDR3 sequence (DNA): TGTGCCAGCAGCAGCCAGGGGCATGGGGCGAACTATGGCTACACCTTC.

The chain carries TRBV6-1 and TRBJ2-7; D is unresolved. Trimming took 2 bases from V and 9 from J, leaving 11 bases between them. The CDR3 length is 12 residues. Germline V gene sequence: CDR1 MNHNS, CDR2 SASEGT. Here the CDR3 reads CASSESFRGQYF. CDR3 DNA sequence: TGTGCCAGCAGTGAAAGTTTCCGCGGGCAGTACTTC.

Only one count was recorded for this clone. The J gene is TRBJ2-1, the V gene TRBV4-2; D ambiguous. The germline CDR1 and CDR2 sequences are LGHNA and YNFKEQ. V dropped 1 base and J dropped 0 bases, with 7 bases sitting between them. The CDR3 extends over 15 amino acids. In DNA form, the CDR3 reads TGTGCCAGCAGCCAAGTTACGATCTCCTACAATGAGCAGTTCTTC. Its protein is CASSQVTISYNEQFF.

V usage is TRBV20-1 and J usage is TRBJ1-5; TRBD1 is a possible D gene (5 bases). The CDR3 has 14 residues. Germline values: CDR1 DFQATT, CDR2 SNEGSKA (reference sequence). The V end lost 3 bases, the J end lost 5 bases, and 14 bases lay between the germline ends. CDR3 protein: CSASYGGSDQPQHF. CDR3 sequence (DNA): TGCAGTGCTAGTTACGGGGGGTCAGATCAGCCCCAGCATTTT.

This clone occurred a few times. This chain links TRBV5-4 with TRBJ2-2, with D hard to call. The CDR3 totals 12 residues. CDR1 SGHNT and CDR2 YYREEE come from the germline V gene (reference sequence). Trimming took 2 bases from V and 7 from J, leaving 6 bases between them. DNA for the CDR3: TGTGCCAGCAGCTTTGTTAGCGGGGAGCTGTTTTTT. Translating it yields CASSFVSGELFF.

The chain carries TRBV6-5 and TRBJ1-5; D ambiguous. Trimming shortened V by 0 bases and J by 2 bases, and 8 bases separated the two germline ends. Germline V gene lookup returns CDR1 MNHEY and CDR2 SVGAGI. The CDR3 contains 15 residues. The CDR3 sequence: CASSYSPRGNQPQHF. The CDR3 coding sequence is TGTGCCAGCAGTTACTCTCCTCGGGGCAATCAGCCCCAGCATTTT.

In this sample, this clone turned up once. The gene calls are TRBV5-1 and TRBJ1-3; a possible D gene is TRBD1 (5 bases). V dropped 0 bases and J dropped 0 bases, with 7 bases sitting between them. The CDR3 loop spans 15 amino acids. CDR1 and CDR2 from the germline V gene are SGHRS and YFSETQ. This CDR3 reads CASSLEGPSGNTIYF. For the CDR3, the DNA is TGCGCCAGCAGCTTGGAGGGGCCCTCTGGAAACACCATATATTTT.

This chain connects TRBV4-3 to TRBJ1-6, with 7 nucleotides matching TRBD1. J lost 10 bases, V lost 1 base, and 7 bases had no gene match. Per the germline V gene, CDR1 is LGHNA and CDR2 is YSLEER. The CDR3 consists of 15 residues. This chain's CDR3 is CASSQGQGRSSPLHF. CDR3 DNA: TGCGCCAGCAGCCAAGGACAGGGAAGGAGCTCACCCCTCCACTTT.

The chain recombines TRBV2 with TRBJ2-5; D call uncertain. With 2 bases removed from V and 2 bases from J, the gap between germline ends came to 9 bases. The length of the CDR3 is 14 residues. The germline V gene has CDR1 SNHLY and CDR2 FYNNEI. The CDR3, as DNA: TGTGCCAGCAGTGAATTCACAGCTCAAGAGACCCAGTACTTC. Its translation is CASSEFTAQETQYF.

V is TRBV3-1 (or the pseudogene TRBV3-2) and J is TRBJ2-7; tentative D call: TRBD2 (6 bases). The V end lost 1 base, the J end lost 3 bases, and 19 bases lay between the germline ends. Germline CDR1 is LGHDT and CDR2 is YNNKEL (reference sequence). The CDR3 extends over 17 amino acids. CDR3 nucleotides: TGTGCCAGCAGCCAAGTTTTTGCGTCGGCGGGGAACTACGAGCAGTACTTC. Its protein is CASSQVFASAGNYEQYF.

This sequence joins TRBV7-6 and TRBJ2-5, with 9 bases identical to TRBD2. The germline V gene has CDR1 SGHVS and CDR2 FNYEAQ. The CDR3 extends over 17 amino acids. J gave up 5 bases and V 4 bases, and 14 bases lay outside the gene matches. This CDR3 is CASSSRAFGTSRETQYF. CDR3 nucleotide sequence: TGTGCCAGCAGCTCCAGAGCTTTTGGGACTAGCCGGGAGACCCAGTACTTC.

Only a few counts were recorded for this clone. As DNA, the CDR3 is TGTGCCAGCTCACCATCGTCCGGCAGGGTGCTGGGCGAGCAGTACTTC. Its translation is CASSPSSGRVLGEQYF. This rearrangement joins TRBV18 to TRBJ2-7; possibly TRBD1 for D (5 bases). CDR3 size: 16 residues. Between the trimmed V and J ends, which lost 2 bases and 6 bases, there was a span of 20 bases. The V gene's germline CDR1 is KGHSH and CDR2 LQKENI.

The V and J genes are TRBV6-2 or TRBV6-3 and TRBJ1-2; D not resolved. V lost 2 bases to trimming and J lost 4 bases, with 17 bases between them. This CDR3 spans 16 amino acids. Per the germline V gene, CDR1 is MNHEY and CDR2 is SVGEGT. As DNA, the CDR3 is TGTGCCAGCAGTTACACCCGCGAGGGCTCGATCTATGGCTACACCTTC. This sequence encodes CASSYTREGSIYGYTF.

The chain employs TRBV2 and TRBJ2-7; D not certain. Between the trimmed V and J ends, which lost 6 bases and 4 bases, there was a span of 13 bases. There are 13 residues in the CDR3. Germline CDR1 is SNHLY and CDR2 is FYNNEI. CDR3 protein: CASRRRAGYEQYF. Here the CDR3 DNA reads TGTGCCAGCAGAAGAAGGGCCGGGTACGAGCAGTACTTC.

The chain combines TRBV20-1 with TRBJ2-5; tentatively, D is TRBD1 or TRBD2 (5 bases each). V lost 3 bases and J lost 3, with 11 bases in between. CDR1 is DFQATT and CDR2 is SNEGSKA in the germline V gene (reference sequence). The CDR3 runs to 13 residues. The CDR3 nucleotides read TGCAGTGCTAGTAGGGGACCTGAAGAGACCCAGTACTTC. Encoded protein: CSASRGPEETQYF.

The V gene is TRBV7-8, the J gene TRBJ1-4; 7 bases line up with TRBD1. Germline V gene sequence: CDR1 SGHVS, CDR2 FQNEAQ. The CDR3 has 16 residues. J gave up 8 bases and V 5 bases, and 14 bases lay outside the gene matches. The CDR3 bases are TGTGCCAGCAGCCAAGCAGCTAGACAGGGCGGCGAAAAACTGTTTTTT. It encodes CASSQAARQGGEKLFF.

The gene calls are TRBV19 and TRBJ2-3, with D perhaps TRBD1 (6 bases). The CDR3 sequence is 18 residues long. V shed 5 bases and J shed 4 bases, with 25 bases lying between them. Per the germline V gene, CDR1 is LNHDA and CDR2 is SQIVND (reference sequence). CDR3 sequence reads: CASSRYQRRGSRADTQYF. The CDR3 DNA reads as TGTGCCAGTAGTCGATACCAGCGCAGGGGTAGTAGGGCAGATACGCAGTATTTT. Combining the CDR3 with reference TRBV19 and TRBJ2-3 gives the whole variable domain DGGITQSPKYLFRKEGQNVTLSCEQNLNHDAMYWYRQDPGQGLRLIYYSQIVNDFQKGDIAEGYSVSREKKESFPLTVTSAQKNPTAFYLCASSRYQRRGSRADTQYFGPGTRLTVL.

The V gene is TRBV19, the J gene TRBJ2-3, with unresolved D. The V end was cut by 5 bases, the J end by 3 bases, with 21 bases between. CDR3 size: 17 residues. Germline V lookup: CDR1 LNHDA, CDR2 SQIVND (reference sequence). DNA for the CDR3: TGTGCCAGTAGTCCGAGACACACGGACGGGTTTACAGATACGCAGTATTTT. Protein product: CASSPRHTDGFTDTQYF.

The chain joins TRBV5-1 to TRBJ1-6, with 8 bases matching TRBD1. V shed 4 bases, J shed 0 bases, and the junction held 9 bases outside the gene matches. The CDR3 covers 18 residues. CDR1 and CDR2 from the germline V gene are SGHRS and YFSETQ. CDR3 residues: CASSPTPGQVSYNSPLHF. The CDR3 DNA is TGCGCCAGCAGCCCTACCCCGGGACAGGTCTCCTATAATTCACCCCTCCACTTT.

This clone was observed a handful of times. This rearrangement joins TRBV14 to TRBJ2-7, with D possibly matching TRBD2 (6 bases). The CDR3 sequence is 14 residues long. Trimming removed 4 bases from V and 5 bases from J, with 15 bases in between. Germline loops: CDR1 SGHDN, CDR2 FVKESK. In DNA form, the CDR3 reads TGTGCCAGCAGCCCACCTAGCGTACTCCACGAGCAGTACTTC. Its translation is CASSPPSVLHEQYF.

The chain joins TRBV13 to TRBJ2-7; 9 positions match TRBD2. CDR1 is PRHDT and CDR2 is FYEKMQ in the germline V gene (reference sequence). The CDR3 covers 15 residues. After removal of 5 bases from V and 7 bases from J, the junction contained 12 bases not matched to a gene. CDR3 sequence: CASSPSASGRSEQYF. CDR3 nucleotide sequence: TGTGCCAGCAGCCCGAGCGCGAGCGGGAGGAGTGAGCAGTACTTC.